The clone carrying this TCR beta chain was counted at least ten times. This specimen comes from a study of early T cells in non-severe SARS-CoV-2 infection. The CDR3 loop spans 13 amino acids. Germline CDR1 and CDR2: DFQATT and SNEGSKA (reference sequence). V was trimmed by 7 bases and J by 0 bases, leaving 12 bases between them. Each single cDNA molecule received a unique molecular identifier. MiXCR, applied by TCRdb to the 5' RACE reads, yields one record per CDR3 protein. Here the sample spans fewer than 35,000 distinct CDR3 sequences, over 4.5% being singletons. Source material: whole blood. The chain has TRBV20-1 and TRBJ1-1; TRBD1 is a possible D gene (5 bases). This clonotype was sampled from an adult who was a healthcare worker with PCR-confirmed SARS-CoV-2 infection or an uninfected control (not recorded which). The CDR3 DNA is TGCAGTGTCAAGGGAGGGGTGAACACTGAAGCTTTCTTT. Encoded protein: CSVKGGVNTEAFF.